There are a few counts of the clone carrying this TCR beta chain. The data originate from a study of T cell repertoires in cytomegalovirus infection. V was trimmed by 6 bases and J by 0 bases, leaving 8 bases between them. This CDR3 is built from 13 residues. TCRdb re-called the reads with MiXCR, one entry per CDR3 protein. The repertoire consists of fewer than 350,000 distinct CDR3 sequences, with more than 9% occurring once and the leading ten covering 4.3%. The sequencing input was PBMCs. The chain joins TRBV12-3 or TRBV12-4 to TRBJ2-5, with a possible D match to TRBD1 (6 bases). The TCR was taken from a human donor in good health (CMV status not recorded). Some clones in this sample may be carry-over from other donors' samples. CDR3 residues: CASSGQYQETQYF. The CDR3 DNA reads as TGTGCCAGCAGCGGACAGTACCAAGAGACCCAGTACTTC.